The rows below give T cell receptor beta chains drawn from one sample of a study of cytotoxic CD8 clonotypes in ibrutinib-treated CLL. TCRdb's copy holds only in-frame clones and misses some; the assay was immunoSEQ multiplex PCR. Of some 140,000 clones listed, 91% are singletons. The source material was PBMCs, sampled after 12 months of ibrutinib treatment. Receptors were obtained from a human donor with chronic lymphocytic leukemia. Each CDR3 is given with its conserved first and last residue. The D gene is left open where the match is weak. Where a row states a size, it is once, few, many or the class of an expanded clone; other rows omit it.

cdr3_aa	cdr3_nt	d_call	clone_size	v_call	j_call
CASSEGHLNEKLFF	TGTGCCAGCAGCGAGGGACACCTAAATGAAAAACTGTTTTTT	.	.	TRBV9	TRBJ1-4
CASSIHPGSGGNQPQHF	TGTGCCAGCAGCATACACCCCGGGTCGGGCGGGAATCAGCCCCAGCATTTT	.	.	TRBV28	TRBJ1-5
CASSVSGGYEQYF	TGTGCCAGCAGCGTTAGCGGAGGCTACGAGCAGTACTTC	.	.	TRBV7-3	TRBJ2-7
CAIKPSGGGSYNEQFF	TGTGCCATCAAACCTAGCGGGGGCGGCTCCTACAATGAGCAGTTCTTC	TRBD2	.	TRBV10-3	TRBJ2-1
CASSSAPGELFF	TGTGCCAGCAGCTCAGCCCCCGGGGAGCTGTTTTTT	.	.	TRBV7-9	TRBJ2-2
CAWSNPSGYEAFF	TGTGCCTGGAGTAACCCCTCAGGTTATGAAGCTTTCTTT	.	.	TRBV30	TRBJ1-1
CASSSGAQVNTEAFF	TGCGCCAGCAGCTCCGGGGCGCAGGTGAACACTGAAGCTTTCTTT	.	.	TRBV5-1	TRBJ1-1
CATSTDRAGYGYTF	TGTGCCACCAGCACAGACAGGGCGGGCTATGGCTACACCTTC	TRBD1	.	TRBV15	TRBJ1-2
CASSITVRMNTEAFF	TGTGCCAGTAGTATTACAGTTAGAATGAACACTGAAGCTTTCTTT	.	.	TRBV19	TRBJ1-1
CASSPDILGIQYF	TGTGCCAGCAGTCCGGACATACTCGGCATTCAGTACTTC	.	.	TRBV5-8	TRBJ2-4
CACFFRDEYEQYF	TGTGCCTGCTTTTTCAGGGACGAATACGAGCAGTACTTC	.	.	TRBV30	TRBJ2-7
CASSLRPTGRETQYF	TGTGCCAGCAGCTTACGGCCCACGGGGAGGGAGACCCAGTACTTC	.	.	TRBV7-2	TRBJ2-5
CASSSYGVTEAFF	TGTGCCAGCAGCTCCTACGGGGTCACTGAAGCTTTCTTT	.	once	TRBV7-6	TRBJ1-1
CASSLGGYEQYF	TGTGCCAGCAGCTTGGGGGGGTACGAGCAGTACTTC	TRBD2	.	TRBV28	TRBJ2-7
CASSPPGGSGGEQFF	TGTGCCAGCAGTCCACCAGGGGGCTCCGGTGGTGAGCAGTTCTTC	TRBD1	.	TRBV27	TRBJ2-1
CASAGLANYEQYF	TGTGCCAGCGCCGGGCTAGCGAACTACGAGCAGTACTTC	.	.	TRBV11-2	TRBJ2-7
CSVRIEDIQYF	TGCAGCGTTCGAATAGAGGACATTCAGTACTTC	.	.	TRBV29-1	TRBJ2-4
CASSQGEFQETQYF	TGTGCCAGCAGCCAAGGGGAATTCCAAGAGACCCAGTACTTC	.	.	TRBV4-2	TRBJ2-5
CASSDYSYNEQFF	TGTGCCAGCTCGGACTATTCCTACAATGAGCAGTTCTTC	.	.	TRBV11-3	TRBJ2-1
CASSLGPSSDKLFF	TGTGCCAGCAGCCTCGGGCCCTCTTCGGATAAACTGTTTTTT	.	.	TRBV11-2	TRBJ1-4
CASSLYRQGSQPQHF	TGTGCCAGCAGTTTATACCGACAGGGGAGTCAGCCCCAGCATTTT	TRBD1	once	TRBV28	TRBJ1-5
CSVRSTSGRRNEQFF	TGCAGCGTTCGTTCGACTAGCGGGAGGAGGAATGAGCAGTTCTTC	TRBD2	.	TRBV29-1	TRBJ2-1
CASSPRTSGYEQYF	TGTGCCAGCAGCCCGCGGACTAGCGGCTACGAGCAGTACTTC	TRBD2	.	TRBV9	TRBJ2-7
CASSFNRGSGYTF	TGTGCCAGCAGTTTCAACAGGGGAAGTGGCTACACCTTC	TRBD1	.	TRBV28	TRBJ1-2
CASSGTEMLAKNIQYF	TGTGCCAGCAGTGGGACAGAAATGCTCGCCAAAAACATTCAGTACTTC	.	.	TRBV2	TRBJ2-4
CASSDRDRGLRYGYTF	TGTGCCAGCAGCGACCGGGACAGGGGACTCCGCTATGGCTACACCTTC	TRBD1	few	TRBV7-9	TRBJ1-2
CASSRQGQYNEQFF	TGTGCCAGCTCACGACAGGGACAGTACAATGAGCAGTTCTTC	TRBD1	.	TRBV19	TRBJ2-1
CASSLGSGRSNQPQHF	TGTGCCAGCAGCTTAGGTTCGGGACGAAGCAATCAGCCCCAGCATTTT	.	once	TRBV7-8	TRBJ1-5
CASSRDGRYGYEQYF	TGTGCCAGCAGTCGAGACGGGAGATATGGCTACGAGCAGTACTTC	.	.	TRBV6-5	TRBJ2-7
CASRPATDFNEKLFF	TGTGCCAGCAGACCCGCCACGGACTTTAATGAAAAACTGTTTTTT	.	.	TRBV6-5	TRBJ1-4
CASSRNRDNAPEQYF	TGTGCCAGCAGCCGCAATCGGGACAATGCTCCCGAGCAGTACTTC	.	.	TRBV4-2	TRBJ2-7
CASSLSSGSSYNEQFF	TGTGCCAGCAGTTTGTCCAGCGGAAGCTCCTACAATGAGCAGTTCTTC	.	.	TRBV27	TRBJ2-1
CASSLMGGGYGQYF	TGTGCCAGCAGTTTGATGGGAGGCGGATACGGGCAGTACTTC	.	once	TRBV28	TRBJ2-7
CASTTDRANEKLFF	TGTGCCAGCACTACGGACAGGGCTAATGAAAAACTGTTTTTT	TRBD1	.	TRBV27	TRBJ1-4
CAISESKVDFYGYTF	TGTGCCATCAGTGAGTCGAAGGTTGATTTCTATGGCTACACCTTC	.	.	TRBV10-3	TRBJ1-2
CASSLMDQGQYF	TGTGCCAGCAGCTTAATGGACCAGGGGCAGTATTTT	.	once	TRBV7-2	TRBJ2-3
CASSELAGRQETQYF	TGCGCCAGCAGCGAACTAGCGGGAAGACAAGAGACCCAGTACTTC	TRBD2	.	TRBV5-1	TRBJ2-5
CASSWRGQGVDQPQHF	TGCGCCAGCAGCTGGAGGGGACAGGGGGTTGATCAGCCCCAGCATTTT	TRBD1	.	TRBV5-1	TRBJ1-5
CASSGSSRRDSYNEQFF	TGTGCCAGCAGCGGTTCCAGCAGGCGGGATTCCTACAATGAGCAGTTCTTC	.	few	TRBV28	TRBJ2-1
CASSYQGLAGVSEQFF	TGTGCCAGCAGCTACCAGGGACTAGCGGGGGTCAGCGAGCAGTTCTTC	TRBD2	.	TRBV11-2	TRBJ2-1